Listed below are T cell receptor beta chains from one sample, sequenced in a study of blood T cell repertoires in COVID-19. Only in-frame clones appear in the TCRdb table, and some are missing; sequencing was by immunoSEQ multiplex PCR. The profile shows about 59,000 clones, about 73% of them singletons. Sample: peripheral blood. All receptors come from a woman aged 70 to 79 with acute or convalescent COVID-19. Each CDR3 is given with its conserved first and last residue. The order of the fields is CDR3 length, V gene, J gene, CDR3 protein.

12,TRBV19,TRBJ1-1,CASSIRAGRAFF
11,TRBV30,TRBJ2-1,CAGVYDNEQFF
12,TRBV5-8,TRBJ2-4,CASSFQGNIQYF
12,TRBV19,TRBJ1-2,CASRRLGYGYTF
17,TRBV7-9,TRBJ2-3,CASSLGGGGPSTDTQYF
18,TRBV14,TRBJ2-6,CASSPWNRELTGANVLTF
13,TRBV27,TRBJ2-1,CASGGTRLDEQFF
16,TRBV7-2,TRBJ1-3,CASSSPRRIGGNTIYF
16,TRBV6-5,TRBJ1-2,CASSFRTGLLNYGYTF
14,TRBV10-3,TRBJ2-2,CAISETGNTGELFF
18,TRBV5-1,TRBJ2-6,CASRAPGQGGSGANVLTF
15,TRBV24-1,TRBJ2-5,CATSDPGASRETQYF
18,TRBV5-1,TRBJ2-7,CASSLGGTSGGPSYEQYF
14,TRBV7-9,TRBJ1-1,CASSLQGPNTEAFF
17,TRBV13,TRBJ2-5,CASSFRLAGGSSETQYF
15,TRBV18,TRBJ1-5,CASSPRLNGNQPQHF
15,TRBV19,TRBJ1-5,CASSIGSDSRPPQHF
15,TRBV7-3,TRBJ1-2,CASSPSMDRGHGYTF
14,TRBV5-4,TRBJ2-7,CASSRRDRPYEQYF
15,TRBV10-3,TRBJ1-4,CAISPTDGINEKLFF
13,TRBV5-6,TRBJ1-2,CASSVWTGNGYTF
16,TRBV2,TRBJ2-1,CASRVWDTTLRNEQFF
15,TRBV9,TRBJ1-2,CASSANPGGAGGYTF
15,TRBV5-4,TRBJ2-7,CASSFYVQGAYEQYF
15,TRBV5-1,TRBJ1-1,CARRGGGGRNTEAFF
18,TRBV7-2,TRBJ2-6,CASSSPGQGAGGANVLTF
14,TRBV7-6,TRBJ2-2,CASSLVPRAGELFF
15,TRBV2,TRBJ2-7,CASKETGMSSYEQYF
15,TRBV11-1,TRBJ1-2,CASSLQGLEDYGYTF
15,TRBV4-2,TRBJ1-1,CASSQDGERRTEAFF
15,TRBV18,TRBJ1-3,CASSPGASSGNTIYF
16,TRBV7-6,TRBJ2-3,CASSPFSSGVEDTQYF
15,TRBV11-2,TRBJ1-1,CASSLTPGATGRAFF
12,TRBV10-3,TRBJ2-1,CAIRGAHNEQFF
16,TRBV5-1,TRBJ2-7,CASSKGLSGTDYEQYF
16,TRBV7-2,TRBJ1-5,CASSLVRAAGSQPQHF
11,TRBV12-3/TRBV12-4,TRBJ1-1,CASKAFSEAFF